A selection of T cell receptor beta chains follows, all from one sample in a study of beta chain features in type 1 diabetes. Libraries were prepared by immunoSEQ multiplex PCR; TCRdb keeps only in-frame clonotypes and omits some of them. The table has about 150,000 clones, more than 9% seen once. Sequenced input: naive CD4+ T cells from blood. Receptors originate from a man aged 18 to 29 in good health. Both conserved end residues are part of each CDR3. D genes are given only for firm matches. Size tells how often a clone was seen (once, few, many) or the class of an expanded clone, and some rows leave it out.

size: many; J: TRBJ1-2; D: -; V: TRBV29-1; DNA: TGCAGCGTTGGGGACAAGCGGGGGCTCTATGGCTACACCTTC; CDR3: CSVGDKRGLYGYTF
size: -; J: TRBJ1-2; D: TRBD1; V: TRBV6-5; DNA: TGTGCCAGCAGGGTATTCTGGACAGGGGATATGGGCTACACCTTC; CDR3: CASRVFWTGDMGYTF
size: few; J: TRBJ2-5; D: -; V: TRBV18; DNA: TGTGCCAGCTCACCACAACAGGGTTTCGAGACCCAGTACTTC; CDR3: CASSPQQGFETQYF
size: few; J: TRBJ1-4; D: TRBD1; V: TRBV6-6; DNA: TGTGCCAGCAGCTTGACAGGGGCTAATGAAAAACTGTTTTTT; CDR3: CASSLTGANEKLFF
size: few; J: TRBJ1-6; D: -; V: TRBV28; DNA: TGTGCCAGCAGTTCCAACGGGGGGACTTCACCCCTCCACTTT; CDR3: CASSSNGGTSPLHF
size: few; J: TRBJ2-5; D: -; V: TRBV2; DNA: TGTGCCAGCAGTGGTTCTGGGGGAGGAGAGACCCAGTACTTC; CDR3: CASSGSGGGETQYF
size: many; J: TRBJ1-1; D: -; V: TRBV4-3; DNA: TGCGCCAGCAGCCAAATCTTGAACACTGAAGCTTTCTTT; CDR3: CASSQILNTEAFF
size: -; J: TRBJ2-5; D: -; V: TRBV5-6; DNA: TGTGCCAGCAGCTTTGGACGGGGTTGGGGAGAGACCCAGTACTTC; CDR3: CASSFGRGWGETQYF
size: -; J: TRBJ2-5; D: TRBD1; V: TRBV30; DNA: TGTGCCTGGGAGGGACAGGGGGCAGGAGAGACCCAGTACTTC; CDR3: CAWEGQGAGETQYF
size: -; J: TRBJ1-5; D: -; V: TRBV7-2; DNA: TGTGCCAGCAGCTTACAAGTCTCAGACTATAGCAATCAGCCCCAGCATTTT; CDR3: CASSLQVSDYSNQPQHF
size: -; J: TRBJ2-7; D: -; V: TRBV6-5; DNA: TGTGCCAGCAGACTAGGGAATGCATTCTACGAGCAGTACTTC; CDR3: CASRLGNAFYEQYF
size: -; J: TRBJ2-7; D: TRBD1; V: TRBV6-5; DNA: TGTGCCAGCAGCCGTTCCGGGACAGGGGAGCACGAGCAGTACTTC; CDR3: CASSRSGTGEHEQYF
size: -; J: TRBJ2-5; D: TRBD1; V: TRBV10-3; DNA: TGTGCCATCAGTGAGTCCAGGACAGGGGTCCAAGAGACCCAGTACTTC; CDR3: CAISESRTGVQETQYF
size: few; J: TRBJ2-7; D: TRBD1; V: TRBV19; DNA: TGTGCCAGCGAATCGACAGGGGAGAACGGCGAGCAGTACTTC; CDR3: CASESTGENGEQYF
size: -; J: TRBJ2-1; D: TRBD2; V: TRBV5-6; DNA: TGTGCCAGCAGCTTGGTAGGCGGGGGGGCAGCAAATGAGCAGTTCTTC; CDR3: CASSLVGGGAANEQFF
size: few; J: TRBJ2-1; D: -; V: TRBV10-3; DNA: TGTGCCATCAGTGAGGCGGGGAGACGGGGTGAGCAGTTCTTC; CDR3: CAISEAGRRGEQFF
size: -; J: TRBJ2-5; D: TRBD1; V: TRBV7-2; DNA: TGTGCCAGCACAATTCCGGGACAGGGTAGCGAGACCCAGTACTTC; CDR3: CASTIPGQGSETQYF
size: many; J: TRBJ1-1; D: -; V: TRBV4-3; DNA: TGCGCCAGCAGGAGGAAGACGGGTACGAACACTGAAGCTTTCTTT; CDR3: CASRRKTGTNTEAFF
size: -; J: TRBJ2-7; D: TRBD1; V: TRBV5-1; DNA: TGCGCCAGCAGCCCTCGGGGACAGGGCTCCTACGAGCAGTACTTC; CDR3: CASSPRGQGSYEQYF
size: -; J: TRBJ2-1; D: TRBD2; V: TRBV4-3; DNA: TGCGCCAGCAGCCAAGATATAGGGATTGAGCGGGGGGTCTGGGATGAGCAGTTCTTC; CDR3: CASSQDIGIERGVWDEQFF
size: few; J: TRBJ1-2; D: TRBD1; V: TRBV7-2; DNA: TGTGCCAGCAGCTCTCCCGGGACAGGGGATGGCTACACCTTC; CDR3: CASSSPGTGDGYTF
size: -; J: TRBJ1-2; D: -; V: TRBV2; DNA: TGTGCCAGCAGTGTGACAGTTTATGGCTACACCTTC; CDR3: CASSVTVYGYTF
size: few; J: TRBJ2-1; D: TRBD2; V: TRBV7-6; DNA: TGTGCCAGCAGCCGCGGGGGGAGCCAGACCAATGAGCAGTTCTTC; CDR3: CASSRGGSQTNEQFF
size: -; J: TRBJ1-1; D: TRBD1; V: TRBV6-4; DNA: TGTGCCAGCAGTGAAGACAGGGGCTCTGAAGCTTTCTTT; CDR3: CASSEDRGSEAFF
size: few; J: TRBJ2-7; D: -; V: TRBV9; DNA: TGTGCCAGCAGCGCCGGCGGACTGGAAACCTACGAGCAGTACTTC; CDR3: CASSAGGLETYEQYF
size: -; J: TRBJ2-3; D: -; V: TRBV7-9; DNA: TGTGCCAGCAGCCAGGGGAACACAGATACGCAGTATTTT; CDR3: CASSQGNTDTQYF
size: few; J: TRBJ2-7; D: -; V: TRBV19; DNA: TGTGCCAGTAGTATAGCGGGTCTCGAGAGGGAGCAGTACTTC; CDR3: CASSIAGLEREQYF
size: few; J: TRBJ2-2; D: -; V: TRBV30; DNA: TGTGCCTGGGACCAGGGTCGGGCCACCGGGGAGCTGTTTTTT; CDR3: CAWDQGRATGELFF
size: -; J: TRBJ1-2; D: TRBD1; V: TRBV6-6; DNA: TGTGCCAGCAGTTTGGACAGGGACTATGGCTACACCTTC; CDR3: CASSLDRDYGYTF
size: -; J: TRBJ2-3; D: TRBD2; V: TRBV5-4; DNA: TGTGCCAGCAGCCGAGCGGGGGGGCTCACAGATACGCAGTATTTT; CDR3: CASSRAGGLTDTQYF
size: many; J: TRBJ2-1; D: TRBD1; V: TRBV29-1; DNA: TGCAGCGTTGGTTGGGACAGGGGGCTAAGTGAGCAGTTCTTC; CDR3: CSVGWDRGLSEQFF